Sequencing of this T cell receptor (beta chain) was carried out in a study of blood T cell repertoires in COVID-19. Overall study context: Sources were T cells, B-cell-depleted T cells, or PBMCs; the material itself was cDNA or gDNA.

Authors' methods: Reference gene primer amplification gave estimated nucleated cell counts. Measured with immunoSEQ multiplex PCR; TCRdb has only the in-frame clones, and not every one. V, J and clone size derive from that table, while D and trimming were established from the DNA sequence. Found here are some 360,000 clones, about nine tenths of them singletons; the top ten hold approximately 0.97%. Germline assignment: CDR1 SGHAT and CDR2 FQNNGV. CDR3 size: 16 residues. Trimming removed 1 base from V and 4 bases from J; junction bases left unmatched: 2. Those enrolled, adults aged 18 to 89 years, came from about two dozen US areas. A COVID-19 case had been met by exposed participants during the 2 weeks before study entry.

The chain links TRBV11-2 to TRBJ2-7, with 15 bases aligning to TRBD2. Input material: PBMCs or T cells enriched from blood (not recorded which). The sequence derives from a woman aged 30 to 39 who had been exposed to COVID-19. CDR3 sequence (DNA): TGTGCCAGCAGCTTAGTCGGGACTAGCGGGAGGTACGAGCAGTACTTC. Its protein is CASSLVGTSGRYEQYF.